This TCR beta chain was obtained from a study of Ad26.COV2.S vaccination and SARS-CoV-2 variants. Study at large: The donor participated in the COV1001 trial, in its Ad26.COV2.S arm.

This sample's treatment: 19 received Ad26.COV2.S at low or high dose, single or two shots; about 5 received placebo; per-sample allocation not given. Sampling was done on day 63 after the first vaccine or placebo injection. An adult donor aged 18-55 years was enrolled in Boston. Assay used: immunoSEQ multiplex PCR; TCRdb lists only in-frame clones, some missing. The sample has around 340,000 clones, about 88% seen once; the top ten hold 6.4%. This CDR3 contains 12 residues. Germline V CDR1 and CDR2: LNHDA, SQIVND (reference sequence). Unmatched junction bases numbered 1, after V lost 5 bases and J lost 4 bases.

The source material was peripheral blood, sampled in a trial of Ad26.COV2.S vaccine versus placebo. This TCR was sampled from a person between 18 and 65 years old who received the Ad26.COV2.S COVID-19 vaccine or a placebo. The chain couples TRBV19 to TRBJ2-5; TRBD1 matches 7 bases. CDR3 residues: CASSGDRETQYF. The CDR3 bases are TGTGCCAGTAGTGGGGACAGAGAGACCCAGTACTTC.